Shown below are 7 T cell receptor beta chains from a single sample sequenced in a study of molecular identifiers for immune sequencing clone quantification. TCRdb itself ran the PCR reads through MiXCR, one entry per CDR3 protein. The profile shows around 320,000 distinct CDR3 sequences, over 20% of them singletons. Sequenced input: naive CD8+ T cells from blood, with Jurkat cell RNA spiked in. The subset denotes: FACS-sorted CD8+CD4-CCR7+CD45RA+ naive T cells. These TCRs come from a human donor in good health. Some libraries in this study had Jurkat cell RNA spiked in.

As to this clonotype: Germline is not matched at one junction end, which may reflect a read error. This rearrangement joins TRBV4-1 to TRBJ1-6; a possible D gene is TRBD1 (6 bases). The CDR3 consists of 15 residues. Germline CDR1 and CDR2: MGHRA and YSYEKL. The CDR3 protein is CASSHNGGASSLLHF. As DNA, the CDR3 is TGCGCCAGCAGCCACAACGGGGGGGCCTCTTCACTCCTCCACTTT.

At least ten counts were recorded for this clonotype. The chain combines TRBV5-1 with TRBJ1-1; 10 nucleotides align to TRBD1. V lost 4 bases, J lost 5 bases, and 14 bases stayed unmatched. Looked up from germline, CDR1 is SGHRS and CDR2 is YFSETQ. This CDR3 region has 17 residues. The CDR3 loop reads CASSHVPGQGLLTEAFF. In DNA, the CDR3 is TGCGCCAGCAGCCACGTCCCGGGACAGGGGCTGTTGACTGAAGCTTTCTTT.

In regard to this clonotype: A clone one base away is much larger, so this may be a read error. This rearrangement joins TRBV5-4 to TRBJ1-2; D unclear. CDR1 SGHNT and CDR2 YYREEE come from the germline V gene (reference sequence). CDR3 length: 16 residues. The CDR3 nucleotides are TGTGCCAGCTGCTTGTTCGGTTCGGGAAGCGCGCGAGGCTACACCTTC. Its protein is CASCLFGSGSARGYTF.

This clonotype was seen ten or more times. This chain connects TRBV29-1 to TRBJ2-7, with D maybe TRBD2 (5 bases). CDR3 length equals 14 residues. Germline CDR1 SQVTM, CDR2 ANQGSEA. Trimming took off 8 bases at V and 3 bases at J, with 20 bases between the two ends. The DNA of the CDR3 is TGCAGCCCCGCGGCGCAGCGGTCCCGCTACGAGCAGTACTTC. It is translated as CSPAAQRSRYEQYF.

Of note for this clonotype: Given a much more abundant clone one base away, this may be a read error. The DNA of the CDR3 is TGTGCCAGCGGCCCGGGACTAGCGGGATCCGACGAGCAGTACTTC. It translates to CASGPGLAGSDEQYF. The V gene is TRBV5-6, the J gene TRBJ2-7, with 13 bases fitting TRBD2. Germline CDR1 reads SGHDT; CDR2 reads YYEEEE. V shed 7 bases and J 5 bases; nucleotides not matched to a gene: 9. The CDR3 totals 15 residues.

With regard to this clonotype: It may be a read error: a sequence one base away is much more abundant. The chain links TRBV7-9 to TRBJ2-3; D is perhaps TRBD2 (7 bases). The CDR3 consists of 15 residues. Per germline, CDR1 SEHNR and CDR2 FQNEAQ (reference sequence). V was shortened by 5 bases and J by 4 bases, with 16 bases between the two germline ends. As DNA, the CDR3 is TGTGCCAGCAGCGACGGGGGGCTCAGCTCAGATACGCAGTATTTT. Its translation: CASSDGGLSSDTQYF.

The J gene is TRBJ2-2, the V gene TRBV4-3; D is perhaps TRBD1 (5 bases). V was trimmed by 0 bases and J by 6 bases, leaving 20 bases between them. Germline loops: CDR1 LGHNA, CDR2 YSLEER. CDR3 size: 18 residues. In DNA form, the CDR3 reads TGCGCCAGCAGCCAAGATTCGGCCTTTACCCAGGGCGCCGGGGAGCTGTTTTTT. It encodes CASSQDSAFTQGAGELFF.